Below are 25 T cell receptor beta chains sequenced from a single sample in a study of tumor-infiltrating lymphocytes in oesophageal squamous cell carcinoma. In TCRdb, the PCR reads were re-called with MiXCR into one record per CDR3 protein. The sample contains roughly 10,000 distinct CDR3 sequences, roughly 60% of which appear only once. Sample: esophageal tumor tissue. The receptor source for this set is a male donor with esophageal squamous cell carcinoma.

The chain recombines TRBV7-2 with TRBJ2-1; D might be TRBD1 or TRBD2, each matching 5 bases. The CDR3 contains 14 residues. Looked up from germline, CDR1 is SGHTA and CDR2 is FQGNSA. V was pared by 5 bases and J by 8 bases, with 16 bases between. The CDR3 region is CASSQGPALDEQFF. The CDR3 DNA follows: TGTGCCAGCAGCCAGGGACCAGCCTTGGATGAGCAGTTCTTC.

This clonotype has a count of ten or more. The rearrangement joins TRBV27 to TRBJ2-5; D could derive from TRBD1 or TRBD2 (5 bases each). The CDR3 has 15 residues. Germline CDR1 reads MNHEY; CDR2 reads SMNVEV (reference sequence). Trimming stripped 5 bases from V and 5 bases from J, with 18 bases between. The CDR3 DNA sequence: TGTGCCAGCAGTCCCAATGGGGGAGTACCTGAGACCCAGTACTTC. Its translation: CASSPNGGVPETQYF.

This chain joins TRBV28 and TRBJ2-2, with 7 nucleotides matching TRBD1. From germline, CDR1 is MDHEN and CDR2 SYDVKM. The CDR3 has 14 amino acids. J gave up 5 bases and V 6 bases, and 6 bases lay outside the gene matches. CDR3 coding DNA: TGTGCCAGCAGACAGGGGAGCAGAACCGGGGAGCTGTTTTTT. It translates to CASRQGSRTGELFF.

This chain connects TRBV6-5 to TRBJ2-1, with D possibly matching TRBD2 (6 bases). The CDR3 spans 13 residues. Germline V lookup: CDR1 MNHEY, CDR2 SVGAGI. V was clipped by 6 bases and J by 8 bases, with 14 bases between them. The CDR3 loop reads CASRGTGGHEQFF. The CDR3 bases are TGTGCCAGCAGGGGAACCGGGGGACATGAGCAGTTCTTC.

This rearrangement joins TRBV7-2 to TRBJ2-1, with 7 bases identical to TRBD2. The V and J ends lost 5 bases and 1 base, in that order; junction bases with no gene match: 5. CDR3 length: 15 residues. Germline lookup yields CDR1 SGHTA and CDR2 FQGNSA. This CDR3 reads CASSPTSVSYNEQFF. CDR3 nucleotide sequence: TGTGCCAGCAGCCCTACTAGCGTATCCTACAATGAGCAGTTCTTC.

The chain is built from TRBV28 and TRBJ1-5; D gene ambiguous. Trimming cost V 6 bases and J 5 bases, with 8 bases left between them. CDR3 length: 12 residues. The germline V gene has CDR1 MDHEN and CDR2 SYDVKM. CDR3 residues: CASSQAHQPQHF. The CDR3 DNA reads TGTGCCAGCAGCCAAGCACATCAGCCCCAGCATTTT.

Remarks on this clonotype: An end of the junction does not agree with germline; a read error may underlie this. The CDR3 nucleotides read TGTGCCAGCAGCCAAGGAGCGGGAGGAGAAAAAGAGACCCAGTACTTC. Amino acid sequence: CASSQGAGGEKETQYF. V is TRBV4-1 and J is TRBJ2-5; 9 bases align to TRBD2. The V gene's germline CDR1 is MGHRA and CDR2 YSYEKL. The CDR3 is made up of 16 amino acids.

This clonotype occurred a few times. The CDR3 bases are TGTGCCAGCAGCTTCGGGACCACAGATACGCAGTATTTT. Protein sequence: CASSFGTTDTQYF. The chain employs TRBV7-6 and TRBJ2-3; D could derive from TRBD1 or TRBD2 (5 bases each). V lost 3 bases, J lost 2 bases, and 6 bases lay in between. The CDR3 length is 13 residues. The germline V gene encodes CDR1 SGHVS and CDR2 FNYEAQ.

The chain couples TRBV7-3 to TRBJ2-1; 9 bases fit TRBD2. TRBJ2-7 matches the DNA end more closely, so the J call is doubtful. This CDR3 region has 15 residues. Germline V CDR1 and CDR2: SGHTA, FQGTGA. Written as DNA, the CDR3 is TGTGCCAGCAGCTTAAAAAGCGGGGGGCAGTACGAGCAGTACTTC. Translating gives CASSLKSGGQYEQYF.

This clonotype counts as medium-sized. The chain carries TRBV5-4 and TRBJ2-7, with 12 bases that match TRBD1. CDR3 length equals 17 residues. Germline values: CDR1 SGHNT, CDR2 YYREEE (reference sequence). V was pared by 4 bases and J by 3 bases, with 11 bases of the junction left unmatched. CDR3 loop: CASSPGTGGPTSYEQYF. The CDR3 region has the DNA TGTGCCAGCAGCCCGGGGACAGGGGGCCCCACGAGCTACGAGCAGTACTTC. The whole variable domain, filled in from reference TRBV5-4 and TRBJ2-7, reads ETGVTQSPTHLIKTRGQQVTLRCSSQSGHNTVSWYQQALGQGPQFIFQYYREEENGRGNFPPRFSGLQFPNYSSELNVNALELDDSALYLCASSPGTGGPTSYEQYFGPGTRLTVT.

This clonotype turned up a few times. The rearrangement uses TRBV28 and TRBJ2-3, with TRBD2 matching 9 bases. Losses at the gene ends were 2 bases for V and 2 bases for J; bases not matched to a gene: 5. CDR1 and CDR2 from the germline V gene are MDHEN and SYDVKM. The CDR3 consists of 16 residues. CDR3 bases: TGTGCCAGCAGTTTAGCGGGAGGGCCATCCACAGATACGCAGTATTTT. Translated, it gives CASSLAGGPSTDTQYF.

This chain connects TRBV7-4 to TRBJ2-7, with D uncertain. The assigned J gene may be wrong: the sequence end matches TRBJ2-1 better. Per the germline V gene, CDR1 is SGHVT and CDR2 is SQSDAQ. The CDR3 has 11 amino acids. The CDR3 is CASSLINEQFF. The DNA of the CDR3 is TGTGCCAGCAGCTTAATCAATGAGCAGTTCTTC.

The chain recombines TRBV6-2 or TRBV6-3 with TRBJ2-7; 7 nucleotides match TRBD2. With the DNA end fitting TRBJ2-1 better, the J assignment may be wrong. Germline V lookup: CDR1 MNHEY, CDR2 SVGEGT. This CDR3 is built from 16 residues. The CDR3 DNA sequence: TGTGCCAGCAGTCCTCCCCAGCGGGGAGCTTTCGATGAGCAGTTCTTC. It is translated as CASSPPQRGAFDEQFF.

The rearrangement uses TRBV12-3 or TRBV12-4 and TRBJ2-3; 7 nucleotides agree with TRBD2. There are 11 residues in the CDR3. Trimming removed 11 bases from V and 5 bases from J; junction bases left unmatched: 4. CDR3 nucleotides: TGTGCCGGGGGGGTTGGAGATACGCAGTATTTT. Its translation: CAGGVGDTQYF.

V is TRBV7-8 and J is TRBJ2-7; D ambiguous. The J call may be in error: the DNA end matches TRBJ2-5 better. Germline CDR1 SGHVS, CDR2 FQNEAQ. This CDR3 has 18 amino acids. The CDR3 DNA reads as TGTGCCAGCAGCTTAGTCGGCGCCACTACGTACGTTTCGGAGACCCAGTACTTC. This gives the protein CASSLVGATTYVSETQYF.

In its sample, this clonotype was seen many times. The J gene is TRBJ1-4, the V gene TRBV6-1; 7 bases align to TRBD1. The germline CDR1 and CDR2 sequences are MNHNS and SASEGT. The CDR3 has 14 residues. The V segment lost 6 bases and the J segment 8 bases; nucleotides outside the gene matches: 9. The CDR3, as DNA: TGTGCCAGCAGGATAGGGGGCGTGGGGGAAAAACTGTTTTTT. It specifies CASRIGGVGEKLFF.

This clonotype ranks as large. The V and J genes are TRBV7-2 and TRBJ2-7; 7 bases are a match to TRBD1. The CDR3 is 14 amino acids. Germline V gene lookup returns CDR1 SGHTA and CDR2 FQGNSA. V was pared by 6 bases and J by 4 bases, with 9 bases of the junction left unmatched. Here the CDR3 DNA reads TGTGCCAGCAGGGAGAGGGGGCTCGGGTACGAGCAGTACTTC. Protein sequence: CASRERGLGYEQYF.

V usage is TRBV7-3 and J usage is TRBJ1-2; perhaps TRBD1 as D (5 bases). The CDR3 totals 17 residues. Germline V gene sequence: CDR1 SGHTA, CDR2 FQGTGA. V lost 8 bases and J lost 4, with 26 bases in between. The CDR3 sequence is CASFIDSSGTDAYGYTF. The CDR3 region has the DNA TGTGCCAGCTTTATCGATTCGTCCGGGACGGATGCCTATGGCTACACCTTC.

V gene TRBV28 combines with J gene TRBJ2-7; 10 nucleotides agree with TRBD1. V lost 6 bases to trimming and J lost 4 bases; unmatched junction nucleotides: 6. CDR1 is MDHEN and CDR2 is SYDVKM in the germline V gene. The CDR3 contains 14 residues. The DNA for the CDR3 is TGTGCCAGCAGCTCGACAGGGGGCGGATACGAGCAGTACTTC. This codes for CASSSTGGGYEQYF.

CDR3 residues: CASSFHRTGEGEAFF. The DNA of the CDR3 is TGTGCCAGCAGTTTTCACCGAACAGGGGAGGGTGAAGCTTTCTTT. V usage is TRBV27 and J usage is TRBJ1-1, with 7 bases identical to TRBD1. V lost 3 bases to trimming and J lost 7 bases; unmatched junction nucleotides: 11. The germline CDR1 and CDR2 sequences are MNHEY and SMNVEV (reference sequence). This CDR3 is built from 15 residues.

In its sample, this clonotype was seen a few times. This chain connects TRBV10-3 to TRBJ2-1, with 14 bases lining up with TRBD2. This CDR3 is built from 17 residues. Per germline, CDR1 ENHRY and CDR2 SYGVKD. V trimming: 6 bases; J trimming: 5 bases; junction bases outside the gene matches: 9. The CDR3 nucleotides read TGTGCCATCAGACCGGGACTAGCGGGAGCCCTTGACAATGAGCAGTTCTTC. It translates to CAIRPGLAGALDNEQFF.

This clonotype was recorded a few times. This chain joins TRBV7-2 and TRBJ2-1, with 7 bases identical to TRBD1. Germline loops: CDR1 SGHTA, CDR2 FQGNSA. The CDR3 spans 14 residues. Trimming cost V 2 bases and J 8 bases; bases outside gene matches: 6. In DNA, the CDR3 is TGTGCCAGCAGCTTATATCACAGGGGTGATGAGCAGTTCTTC. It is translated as CASSLYHRGDEQFF.

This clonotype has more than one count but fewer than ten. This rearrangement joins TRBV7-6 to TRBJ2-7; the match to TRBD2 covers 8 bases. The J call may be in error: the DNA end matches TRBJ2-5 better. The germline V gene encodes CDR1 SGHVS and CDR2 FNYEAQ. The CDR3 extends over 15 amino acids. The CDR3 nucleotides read TGTGCCAGCAGCCGAGTTCCGGGGGGGCAAGAGACCCAGTACTTC. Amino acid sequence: CASSRVPGGQETQYF.

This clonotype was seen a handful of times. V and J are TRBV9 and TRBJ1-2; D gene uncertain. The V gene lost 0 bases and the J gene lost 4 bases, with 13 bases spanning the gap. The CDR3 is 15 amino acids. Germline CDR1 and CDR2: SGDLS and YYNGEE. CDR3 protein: CASSVAGGEVYGYTF. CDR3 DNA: TGTGCCAGCAGCGTAGCAGGTGGGGAGGTCTATGGCTACACCTTC.

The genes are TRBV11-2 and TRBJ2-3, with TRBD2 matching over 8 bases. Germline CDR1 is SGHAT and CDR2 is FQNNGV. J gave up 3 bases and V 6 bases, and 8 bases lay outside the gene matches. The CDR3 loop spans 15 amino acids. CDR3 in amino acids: CASRPGGGRTDTQYF. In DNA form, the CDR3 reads TGTGCCAGCAGGCCGGGCGGGGGGCGAACAGATACGCAGTATTTT.